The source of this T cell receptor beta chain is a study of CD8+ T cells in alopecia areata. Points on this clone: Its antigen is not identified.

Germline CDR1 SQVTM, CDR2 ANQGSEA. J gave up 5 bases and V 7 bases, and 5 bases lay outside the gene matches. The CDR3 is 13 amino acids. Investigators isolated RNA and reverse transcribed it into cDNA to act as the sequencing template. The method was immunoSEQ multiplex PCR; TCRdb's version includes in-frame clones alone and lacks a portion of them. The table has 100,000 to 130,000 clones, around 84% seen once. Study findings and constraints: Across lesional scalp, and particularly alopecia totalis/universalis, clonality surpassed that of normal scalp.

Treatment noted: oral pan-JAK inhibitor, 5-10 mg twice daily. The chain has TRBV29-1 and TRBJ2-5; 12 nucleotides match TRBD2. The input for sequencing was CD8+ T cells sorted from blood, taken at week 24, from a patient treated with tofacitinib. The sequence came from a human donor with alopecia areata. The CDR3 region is CSALAGGRETQYF. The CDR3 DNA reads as TGCAGCGCTCTAGCGGGGGGGCGGGAGACCCAGTACTTC.